This record concerns one T cell receptor beta chain sequence. The antigen it binds to is not known. Base qualities are missing; no much larger clone stands one base away. TCRdb records Illumina NovaSeq 6000 as the sequencer. TCRalpha and TCRbeta cDNA libraries were built by 5'RACE with constant-segment primers, adding sample barcodes and unique molecular identifiers. RNA was extracted from every sample with Trizol reagent. Libraries were amplified in two PCR steps, with a second sample barcode and Illumina TruSeq adapters added in the second step. Sequencing of libraries was performed on an Illumina NovaSeq with 2 x 150 bp paired-end reads. Under the source paper's analysis protocol: The reads were demultiplexed and collapsed into UMI-guided consensus sequences using migec v1.2.7. Using mixcr v2.1.11, UMI consensuses were aligned to TRA and TRB V and J templates and then assembled into clonotypes. Clonotypes were classified as expanded or contracted when called significant by both edgeR and NoisET, with noise models trained on biological replicates. For edgeR calls, the thresholds were a false discovery rate-adjusted p below 0.01 and a log2 fold-change of 1. As an exploratory analysis of dynamics, max-normalized trajectories of the 1000 most abundant clonotypes were examined with PCA combined with hierarchical clustering. The CD4 or CD8 phenotype of responding clones was assigned using the separately sequenced CD4+ and CD8+ repertoires. TCRdb reanalyzed the raw reads on its own, using fastp at Q25 for trimming and MiXCR for clone calling, and kept in-frame beta chains. Rows with one shared CDR3 protein collapse into an entry with the most common genes and DNA. TCRdb's processing, not the study's, gives the V and J calls here. The sample table records some 180,000 distinct CDR3 sequences; approximately 18% of these occur just once. Of the sample, 3% to 4% falls within the top ten clones.

V loses 4 bases of germline sequence and J loses 3 bases, and the interval between the two ends is 16 bases. For CDR1 and CDR2, the germline V gene lists SGHDT and YYEEEE. The CDR3 sequence holds 15 residues, the cysteine and phenylalanine included. The CDR3 DNA has 45 bases and is translated from base 1. The sample belongs to a study of T-cell memory formation after mild COVID-19 (dated by TCRdb to the early 2020s). Notes on the research overall: Most TCR sequence clusters were specific to one of the two donors. In two donors, T-cell clones that expanded and contracted after mild COVID-19 were tracked by sequencing TCRalpha and TCRbeta repertoires over time. The cohort was made up of two young adult volunteers, one female and one male, who were previously healthy. What the work shows at the level of the full study, not this receptor alone: Contracting CD4+ clones appeared mostly in the CM and EM memory subsets, whereas CD8+ clones were enriched in EMRA. Clones that contracted from day 15 to 85 showed balanced CD4/CD8 phenotypes, whereas a second wave of clones that expanded from day 15 to 37 leaned towards CD4+. The second-wave clones that peaked on day 37 were not confirmed to be SARS-CoV-2 specific. Only a couple of mild cases were covered by the study, and larger cohorts that include severe cases with pre-infection samples were considered necessary. Some responding clones were detected in pre-infection memory, which suggested that pre-existing cross-reactive memory T cells had joined the SARS-CoV-2 response.

PBMCs were isolated by Ficoll-Paque density gradient centrifugation. Sequenced sample: PBMCs or a T cell subset sorted from them (not recorded which). The TCR comes from a man aged 18 to 29 who had mild COVID-19 (a few samples of this study predate the infection). The sample titles of this study are shuffled in the database, so cell type and time point are left out; the donor was told from shared clones. The sequence is built from TRBV5-6 and TRBJ2-5; the D gene could be TRBD1 or TRBD2, each one agreeing over 5 bases. The nucleotide sequence reads as follows: TGTGCCAGCAGCGCGGGTTGGGGGAGTGAAGAGACCCAGTACTTC. Translation gives CASSAGWGSEETQYF.